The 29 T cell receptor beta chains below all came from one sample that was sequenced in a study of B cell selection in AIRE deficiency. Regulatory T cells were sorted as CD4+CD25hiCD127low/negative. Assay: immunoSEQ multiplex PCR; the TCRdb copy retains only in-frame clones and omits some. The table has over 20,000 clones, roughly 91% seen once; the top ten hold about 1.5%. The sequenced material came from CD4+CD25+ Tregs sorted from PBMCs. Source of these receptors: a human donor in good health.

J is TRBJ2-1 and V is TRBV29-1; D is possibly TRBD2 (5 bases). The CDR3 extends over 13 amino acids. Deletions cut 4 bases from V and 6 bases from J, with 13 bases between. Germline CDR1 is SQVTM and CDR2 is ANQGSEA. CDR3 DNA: TGCAGCGTTGTCAGCGGCGGATTCAATGAGCAGTTCTTC. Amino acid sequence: CSVVSGGFNEQFF.

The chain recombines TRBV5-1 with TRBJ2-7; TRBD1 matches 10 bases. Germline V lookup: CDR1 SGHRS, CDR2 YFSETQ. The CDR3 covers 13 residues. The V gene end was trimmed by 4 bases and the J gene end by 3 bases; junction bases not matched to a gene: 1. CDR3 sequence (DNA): TGCGCCAGCAGCCGGGACAGGGGCTACGAGCAGTACTTC. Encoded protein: CASSRDRGYEQYF. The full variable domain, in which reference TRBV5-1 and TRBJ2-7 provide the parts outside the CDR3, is KAGVTQTPRYLIKTRGQQVTLSCSPISGHRSVSWYQQTPGQGLQFLFEYFSETQRNKGNFPGRFSGRQFSNSRSEMNVSTLELGDSALYLCASSRDRGYEQYFGPGTRLTVT.

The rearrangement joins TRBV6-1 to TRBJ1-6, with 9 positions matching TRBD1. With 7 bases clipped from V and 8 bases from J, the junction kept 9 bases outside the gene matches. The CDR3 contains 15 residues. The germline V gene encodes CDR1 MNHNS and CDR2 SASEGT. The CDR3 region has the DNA TGTGCCAGCAATCGGGACAGGGACGGAGATTCACCCCTCCACTTT. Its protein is CASNRDRDGDSPLHF.

The CDR3 DNA follows: TGTGCCACCAGCAGAGGTCTGGACAGGGGCCCAGATACGCAGTATTTT. Its translation is CATSRGLDRGPDTQYF. The rearrangement joins TRBV15 to TRBJ2-3, with 9 bases matching TRBD1. The trim removed 1 base at V and 4 bases at J, leaving 6 bases unmatched. Germline V gives CDR1 LNHNV, CDR2 YYDKDF (reference sequence). The CDR3 has 16 amino acids.

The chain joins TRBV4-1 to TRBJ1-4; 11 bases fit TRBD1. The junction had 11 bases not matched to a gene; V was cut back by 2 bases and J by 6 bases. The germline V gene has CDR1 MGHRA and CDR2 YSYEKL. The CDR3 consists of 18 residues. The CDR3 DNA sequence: TGCGCCAGCAGCCAAAGGACAGGGGGCGTCCGGGCTGATGAAAAACTGTTTTTT. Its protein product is CASSQRTGGVRADEKLFF.

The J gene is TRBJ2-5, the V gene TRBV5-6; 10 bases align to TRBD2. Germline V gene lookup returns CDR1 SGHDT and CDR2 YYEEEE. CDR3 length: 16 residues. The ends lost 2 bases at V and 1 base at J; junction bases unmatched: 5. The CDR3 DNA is TGTGCCAGCAGCTTCACTAGCGGGAATAGCCAAGAGACCCAGTACTTC. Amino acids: CASSFTSGNSQETQYF.

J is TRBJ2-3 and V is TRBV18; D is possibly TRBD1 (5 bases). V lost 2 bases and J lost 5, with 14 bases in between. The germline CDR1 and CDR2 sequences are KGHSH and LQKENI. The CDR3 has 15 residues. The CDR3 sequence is CASSPAQGWGDTQYF. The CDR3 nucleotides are TGTGCCAGCTCACCAGCGCAGGGCTGGGGAGATACGCAGTATTTT.

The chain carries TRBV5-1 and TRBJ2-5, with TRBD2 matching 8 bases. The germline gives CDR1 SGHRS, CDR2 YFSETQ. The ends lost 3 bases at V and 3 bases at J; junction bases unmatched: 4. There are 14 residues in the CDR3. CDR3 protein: CASSWGTSKETQYF. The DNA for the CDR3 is TGCGCCAGCAGCTGGGGGACTAGTAAAGAGACCCAGTACTTC.

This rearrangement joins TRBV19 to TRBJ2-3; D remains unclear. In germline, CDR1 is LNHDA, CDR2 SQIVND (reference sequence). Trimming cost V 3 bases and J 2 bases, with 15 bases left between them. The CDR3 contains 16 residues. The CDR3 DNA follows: TGTGCCAGTAGTATTGATAGCCTATTGAACACAGATACGCAGTATTTT. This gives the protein CASSIDSLLNTDTQYF.

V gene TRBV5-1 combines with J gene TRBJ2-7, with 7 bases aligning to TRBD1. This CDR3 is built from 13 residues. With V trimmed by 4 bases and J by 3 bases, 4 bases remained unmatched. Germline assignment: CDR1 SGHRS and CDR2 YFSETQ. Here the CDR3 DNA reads TGCGCCAGCAGCCGGGACAGAGACTACGAGCAGTACTTC. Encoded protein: CASSRDRDYEQYF.

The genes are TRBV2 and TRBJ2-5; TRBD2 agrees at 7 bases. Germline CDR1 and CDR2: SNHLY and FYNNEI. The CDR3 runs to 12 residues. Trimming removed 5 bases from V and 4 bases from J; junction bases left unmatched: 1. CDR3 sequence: CASSTSVETQYF. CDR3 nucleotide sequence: TGTGCCAGCAGTACTAGCGTAGAGACCCAGTACTTC.

The CDR3 coding sequence is TGTGCCAGCAGCCCCTACCTTCTTTCTCCCGAGCAGTACTTC. Protein product: CASSPYLLSPEQYF. The chain employs TRBV7-3 and TRBJ2-7; D ambiguous. Germline lookup yields CDR1 SGHTA and CDR2 FQGTGA. V was pared by 5 bases and J by 6 bases, with 17 bases between. This CDR3 region has 14 residues.

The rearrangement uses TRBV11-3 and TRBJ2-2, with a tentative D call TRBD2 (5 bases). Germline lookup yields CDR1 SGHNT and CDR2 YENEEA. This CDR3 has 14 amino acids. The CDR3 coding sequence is TGTGACGCACTACCGGTAGAGGGCACCGGGGAGCTGTTTTTT. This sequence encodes CDALPVEGTGELFF.

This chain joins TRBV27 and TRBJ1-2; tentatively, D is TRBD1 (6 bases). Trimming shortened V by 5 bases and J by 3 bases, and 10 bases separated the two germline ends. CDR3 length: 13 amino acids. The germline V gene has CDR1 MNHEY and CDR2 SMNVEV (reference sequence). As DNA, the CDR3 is TGTGCCAGCAGTCCCCAGGGGTACTATGGCTACACCTTC. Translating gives CASSPQGYYGYTF.

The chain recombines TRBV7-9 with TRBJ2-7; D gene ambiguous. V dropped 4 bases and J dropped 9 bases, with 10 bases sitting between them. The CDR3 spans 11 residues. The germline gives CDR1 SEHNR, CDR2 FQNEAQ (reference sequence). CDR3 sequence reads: CASSSPPVQYF. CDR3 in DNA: TGTGCCAGCAGCTCACCCCCAGTGCAGTACTTC.

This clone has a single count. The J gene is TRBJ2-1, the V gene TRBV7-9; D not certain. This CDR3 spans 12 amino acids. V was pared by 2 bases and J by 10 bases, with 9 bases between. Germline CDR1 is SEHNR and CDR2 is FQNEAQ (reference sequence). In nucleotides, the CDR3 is TGTGCCAGCAGCTTACGCTGGGGAGAGCAGTTCTTC. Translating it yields CASSLRWGEQFF.

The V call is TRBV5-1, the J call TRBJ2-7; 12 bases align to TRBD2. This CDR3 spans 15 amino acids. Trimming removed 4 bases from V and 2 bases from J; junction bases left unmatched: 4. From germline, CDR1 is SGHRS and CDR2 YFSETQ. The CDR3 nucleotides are TGCGCCAGCAGCCTAACTAGCGGGAGGCCCTACGAGCAGTACTTC. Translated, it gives CASSLTSGRPYEQYF.

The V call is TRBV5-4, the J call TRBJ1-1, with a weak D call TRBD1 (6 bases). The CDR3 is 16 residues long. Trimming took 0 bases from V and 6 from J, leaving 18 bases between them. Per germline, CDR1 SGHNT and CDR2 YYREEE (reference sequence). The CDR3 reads CASSLDGLRGVAEAFF. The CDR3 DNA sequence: TGTGCCAGCAGCTTGGATGGTCTCAGGGGAGTAGCTGAAGCTTTCTTT.

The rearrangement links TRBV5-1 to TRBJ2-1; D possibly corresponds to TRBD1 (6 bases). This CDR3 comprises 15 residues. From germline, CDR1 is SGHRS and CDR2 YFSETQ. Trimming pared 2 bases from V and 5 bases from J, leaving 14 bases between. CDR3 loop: CASSFLLGQNNEQFF. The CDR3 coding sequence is TGCGCCAGCAGCTTCCTTTTAGGACAGAACAATGAGCAGTTCTTC.

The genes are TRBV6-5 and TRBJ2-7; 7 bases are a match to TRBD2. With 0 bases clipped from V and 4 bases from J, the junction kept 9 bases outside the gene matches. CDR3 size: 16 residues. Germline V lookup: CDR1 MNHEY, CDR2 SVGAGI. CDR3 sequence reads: CASSYSSGTFTYEQYF. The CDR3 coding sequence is TGTGCCAGCAGTTACTCGAGCGGGACCTTTACTTACGAGCAGTACTTC.

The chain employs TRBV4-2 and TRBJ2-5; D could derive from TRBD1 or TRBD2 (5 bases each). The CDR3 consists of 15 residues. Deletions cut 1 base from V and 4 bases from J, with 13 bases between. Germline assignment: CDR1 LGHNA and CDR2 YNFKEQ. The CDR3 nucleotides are TGTGCCAGCAGCCAAGGGGGAGCTGGGGGAGAGACCCAGTACTTC. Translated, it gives CASSQGGAGGETQYF.

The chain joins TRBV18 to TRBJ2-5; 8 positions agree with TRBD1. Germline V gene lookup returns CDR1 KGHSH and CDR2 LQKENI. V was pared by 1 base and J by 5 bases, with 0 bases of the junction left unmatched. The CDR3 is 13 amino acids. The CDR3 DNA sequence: TGTGCCAGCTCACCACGACAGGGGGAGACCCAGTACTTC. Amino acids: CASSPRQGETQYF.

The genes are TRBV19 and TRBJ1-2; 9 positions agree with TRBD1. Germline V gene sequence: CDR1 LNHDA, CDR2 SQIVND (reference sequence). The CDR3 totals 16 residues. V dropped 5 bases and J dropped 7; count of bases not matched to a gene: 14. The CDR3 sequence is CASSFIPGQGDLGYTF. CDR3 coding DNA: TGTGCCAGTAGTTTTATTCCGGGACAGGGAGATCTTGGCTACACCTTC. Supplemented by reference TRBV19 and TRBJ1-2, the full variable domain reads DGGITQSPKYLFRKEGQNVTLSCEQNLNHDAMYWYRQDPGQGLRLIYYSQIVNDFQKGDIAEGYSVSREKKESFPLTVTSAQKNPTAFYLCASSFIPGQGDLGYTFGSGTRLTVV.

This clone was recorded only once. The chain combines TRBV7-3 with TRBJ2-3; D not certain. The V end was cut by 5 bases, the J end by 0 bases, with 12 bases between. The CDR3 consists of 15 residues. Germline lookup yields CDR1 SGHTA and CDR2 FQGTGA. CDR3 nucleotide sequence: TGTGCCAGCAGCCCCGGGCTACAGAGCACAGATACGCAGTATTTT. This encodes CASSPGLQSTDTQYF.

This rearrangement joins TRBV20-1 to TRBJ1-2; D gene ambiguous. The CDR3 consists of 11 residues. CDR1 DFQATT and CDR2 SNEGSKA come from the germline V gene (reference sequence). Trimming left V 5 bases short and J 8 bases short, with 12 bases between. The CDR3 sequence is CSAAVARGYTF. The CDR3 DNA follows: TGCAGTGCTGCGGTGGCTAGGGGCTACACCTTC.

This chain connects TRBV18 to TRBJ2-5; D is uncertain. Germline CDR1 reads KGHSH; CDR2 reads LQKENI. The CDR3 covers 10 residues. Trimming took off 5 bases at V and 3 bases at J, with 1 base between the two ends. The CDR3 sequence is CASSEETQYF. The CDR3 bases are TGTGCCAGCTCAGAAGAGACCCAGTACTTC.

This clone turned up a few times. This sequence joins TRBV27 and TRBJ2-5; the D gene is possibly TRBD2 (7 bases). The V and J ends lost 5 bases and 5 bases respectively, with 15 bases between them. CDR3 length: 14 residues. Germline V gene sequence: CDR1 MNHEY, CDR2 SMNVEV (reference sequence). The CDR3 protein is CASSNGGPGETQYF. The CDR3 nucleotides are TGTGCCAGCAGTAACGGGGGGCCCGGCGAGACCCAGTACTTC.

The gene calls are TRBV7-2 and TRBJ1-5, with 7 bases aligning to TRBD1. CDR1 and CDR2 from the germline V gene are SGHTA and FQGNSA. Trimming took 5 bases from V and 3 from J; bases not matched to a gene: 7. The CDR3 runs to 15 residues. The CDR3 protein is CASSPFRGHNQPQHF. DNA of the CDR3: TGTGCCAGCAGCCCCTTTAGGGGGCACAATCAGCCCCAGCATTTT.

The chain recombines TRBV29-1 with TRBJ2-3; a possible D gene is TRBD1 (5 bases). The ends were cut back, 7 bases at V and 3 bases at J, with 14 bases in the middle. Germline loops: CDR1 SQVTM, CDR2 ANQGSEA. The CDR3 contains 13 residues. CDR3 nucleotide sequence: TGCAGCGCTGTACCAGACAGTACAGATACGCAGTATTTT. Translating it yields CSAVPDSTDTQYF.